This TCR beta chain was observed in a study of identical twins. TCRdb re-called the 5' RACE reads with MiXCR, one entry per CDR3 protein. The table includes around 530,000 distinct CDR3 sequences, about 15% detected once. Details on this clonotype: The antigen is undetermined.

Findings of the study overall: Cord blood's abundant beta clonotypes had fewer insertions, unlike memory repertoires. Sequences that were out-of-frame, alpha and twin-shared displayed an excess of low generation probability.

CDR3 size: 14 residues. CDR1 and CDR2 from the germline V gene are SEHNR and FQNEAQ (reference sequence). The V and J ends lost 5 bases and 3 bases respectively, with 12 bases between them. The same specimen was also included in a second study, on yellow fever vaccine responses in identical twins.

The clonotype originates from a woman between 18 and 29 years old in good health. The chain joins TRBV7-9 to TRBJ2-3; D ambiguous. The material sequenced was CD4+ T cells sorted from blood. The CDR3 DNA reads TGTGCCAGCAGCCCGTTAGGAGATACAGATACGCAGTATTTT. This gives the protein CASSPLGDTDTQYF.